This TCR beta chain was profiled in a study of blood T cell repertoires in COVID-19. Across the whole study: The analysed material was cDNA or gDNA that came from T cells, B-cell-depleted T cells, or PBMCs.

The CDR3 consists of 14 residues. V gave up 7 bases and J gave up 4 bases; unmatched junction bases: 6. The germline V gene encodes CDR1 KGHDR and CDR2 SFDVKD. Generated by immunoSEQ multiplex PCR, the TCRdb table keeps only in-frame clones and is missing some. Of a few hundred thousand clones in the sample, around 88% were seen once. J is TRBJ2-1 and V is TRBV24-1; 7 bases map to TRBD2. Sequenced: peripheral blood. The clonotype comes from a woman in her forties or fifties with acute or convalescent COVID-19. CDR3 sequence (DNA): TGTGCCACCAGGAGCGGGACGGGATACAATGAGCAGTTCTTC. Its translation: CATRSGTGYNEQFF.